This TCR beta chain comes out of a study of T cell responses to AZD1222 COVID-19 vaccine. A remark on this clone: Its antigen is currently unknown.

V was clipped by 5 bases and J by 7 bases; unmatched bases: 9. The CDR3 contains 15 residues. CDR1 and CDR2 (germline): LNHDA, SQIVND (reference sequence). Generated by immunoSEQ multiplex PCR, the TCRdb table keeps only in-frame clones and is missing some. The sample records some 150,000 clones, 75% to 95% being singletons. Study-level points and caveats: Increases in Spike-specific TCR breadth and depth were seen after two AZD1222 doses.

This receptor was obtained from an adult in good health. The sequencing used peripheral blood, collected on day 0 of MenACWY control vaccination. This chain connects TRBV19 to TRBJ2-1; 9 bases agree with TRBD1. The CDR3 region is CASSYDRGMQNEQFF. The CDR3 coding sequence is TGTGCCAGTAGTTATGACAGGGGGATGCAGAATGAGCAGTTCTTC.